A single sample gave rise to the 15 T cell receptor beta chains below, sequenced in a study of T cells in Graves' hyperthyroidism and ophthalmopathy. Amplification yielded TCR beta CDR3 regions, with RNA transcripts as the source. HTBI primers were used for first-round RT-PCR of the TCR CDR3. MiXCR, applied by TCRdb to the multiplex PCR reads, yields one record per CDR3 protein. The sample carries around 350,000 distinct CDR3 sequences, roughly 13% recorded once. Material for sequencing was blood. The source is a woman aged 18-29 years with Graves' hyperthyroidism.

The sample holds many counts of this clonotype. The chain joins TRBV6-1 to TRBJ2-1, with 8 bases matching TRBD2. The CDR3 totals 16 residues. J lost 7 bases, V lost 7 bases, and 15 bases had no gene match. Germline V gene sequence: CDR1 MNHNS, CDR2 SASEGT. DNA of the CDR3: TGTGCCAGCACCAGGCGCCAGGGCGGGAGGACAAATGAGCAGTTCTTC. Amino acid sequence: CASTRRQGGRTNEQFF.

This clonotype was observed a handful of times. The rearrangement uses TRBV12-3 or TRBV12-4 and TRBJ2-3; D may be TRBD2 (5 bases). With 2 bases removed from V and 2 bases from J, the gap between germline ends came to 14 bases. This CDR3 contains 16 residues. As DNA, the CDR3 is TGTGCCAGCAGTTTATTTCTAGCCGGGGACACAGATACGCAGTATTTT. Encoded protein: CASSLFLAGDTDTQYF.

This clonotype was counted ten times or more. This sequence joins TRBV29-1 and TRBJ1-2; 8 bases line up with TRBD1. V shed 1 base, J shed 4 bases, and the junction held 11 bases outside the gene matches. CDR3 size: 16 residues. From germline, CDR1 is SQVTM and CDR2 ANQGSEA. The CDR3 nucleotides are TGCAGCGTTGAAGCTTCCCGGGACAGGAGACTCTATGGCTACACCTTC. It codes for CSVEASRDRRLYGYTF. The full variable domain, its missing parts supplied by reference TRBV29-1 and TRBJ1-2, is SAVISQKPSRDICQRGTSLTIQCQVDSQVTMMFWYRQQPGQSLTLIATANQGSEATYESGFVIDKFPISRPNLTFSTLTVSNMSPEDSSIYLCSVEASRDRRLYGYTFGSGTRLTVV.

This clonotype has ten or more counts. The chain joins TRBV29-1 to TRBJ1-2; D is perhaps TRBD1 (5 bases). The CDR3 length is 13 residues. The germline V gene has CDR1 SQVTM and CDR2 ANQGSEA. The germline V and J ends were trimmed by 6 bases and 4 bases, with 15 bases remaining between them. Here the CDR3 reads CSVDIRQSYGYTF. The CDR3 region has the DNA TGCAGCGTGGACATCCGACAGAGCTATGGCTACACCTTC.

This clonotype was observed many times. This chain connects TRBV4-3 to TRBJ1-6; 8 bases are a match to TRBD1. The CDR3 is made up of 15 amino acids. Losses at the gene ends were 0 bases for V and 14 bases for J; bases not matched to a gene: 9. CDR1 LGHNA and CDR2 YSLEER come from the germline V gene. CDR3 sequence (DNA): TGCGCCAGCAGCCAAGAAGGACAGGGTAGATCCACCCTCCACTTT. This codes for CASSQEGQGRSTLHF.

This clonotype occurred many times. The chain links TRBV5-1 to TRBJ2-7; 7 bases are shared with TRBD1. The CDR3 spans 13 residues. Per germline, CDR1 SGHRS and CDR2 YFSETQ. V gave up 3 bases and J gave up 7 bases; unmatched junction bases: 7. The DNA of the CDR3 is TGCGCCAGCAGCTCGGGACAGCCCTCGGAGCAGTACTTC. Encoded protein: CASSSGQPSEQYF. Drawing the rest from reference TRBV5-1 and TRBJ2-7, the complete variable domain is KAGVTQTPRYLIKTRGQQVTLSCSPISGHRSVSWYQQTPGQGLQFLFEYFSETQRNKGNFPGRFSGRQFSNSRSEMNVSTLELGDSALYLCASSSGQPSEQYFGPGTRLTVT.

This chain connects TRBV4-3 to TRBJ2-1, with 10 nucleotides matching TRBD2. CDR1 is LGHNA and CDR2 is YSLEER in the germline V gene. This CDR3 has 15 residues. V trimming: 1 base; J trimming: 4 bases; junction bases outside the gene matches: 1. The CDR3 here is CASSQGTSGYNEQFF. The CDR3 nucleotides are TGCGCCAGCAGCCAAGGGACTAGCGGTTACAATGAGCAGTTCTTC.

This clonotype has a count of ten or more. The chain links TRBV6-2 or TRBV6-3 to TRBJ2-1; no clear D. The V and J ends lost 0 bases and 0 bases respectively, with 9 bases between them. Germline loops: CDR1 MNHEY, CDR2 SVGEGT. The CDR3 spans 16 residues. The CDR3 coding sequence is TGTGCCAGCAGTTACTCGACGGCTAGCTCCTACAATGAGCAGTTCTTC. This translates into CASSYSTASSYNEQFF.

The chain is built from TRBV4-2 and TRBJ1-4; D perhaps matches TRBD1 (5 bases). The germline gives CDR1 LGHNA, CDR2 YNFKEQ. V dropped 4 bases and J dropped 6 bases, with 9 bases sitting between them. CDR3 size: 13 residues. CDR3 DNA: TGTGCCAGCAGCCTAGGGACGTATGAAAAACTGTTTTTT. The encoded protein is CASSLGTYEKLFF.

This clonotype was counted a few times. This chain connects TRBV5-1 to TRBJ2-3; 8 nucleotides agree with TRBD2. Germline CDR1 and CDR2: SGHRS and YFSETQ. The trim removed 4 bases at V and 2 bases at J, leaving 9 bases unmatched. CDR3 size: 16 residues. CDR3 loop: CASSRGGITFTDTQYF. CDR3 nucleotide sequence: TGCGCCAGCAGCCGGGGGGGAATCACATTCACAGATACGCAGTATTTT.

This clonotype was observed at least ten times. This chain joins TRBV20-1 and TRBJ2-1; D not certain. Between the trimmed V and J ends, which lost 5 bases and 4 bases, there was a span of 12 bases. CDR3 length equals 13 residues. The germline gives CDR1 DFQATT, CDR2 SNEGSKA (reference sequence). CDR3 in DNA: TGCAGTGCTCACGAGCCTATGTACAATGAGCAGTTCTTC. It specifies CSAHEPMYNEQFF.

This clonotype was observed many times. The chain employs TRBV27 and TRBJ2-7, with TRBD2 matching over 9 bases. Germline CDR1 and CDR2: MNHEY and SMNVEV (reference sequence). Trimming removed 2 bases from V and 3 bases from J; junction bases left unmatched: 11. The CDR3 loop spans 17 amino acids. CDR3 coding DNA: TGTGCCAGCAGTTTAATCTCCACTAGCGGGCCGATCTACGAGCAGTACTTC. It codes for CASSLISTSGPIYEQYF.

The sample holds many counts of this clonotype. V gene TRBV12-3 or TRBV12-4 combines with J gene TRBJ2-1, with TRBD1 identical over 7 bases. Trimming cost V 5 bases and J 4 bases; bases outside gene matches: 8. The CDR3 contains 15 residues. CDR3 DNA: TGTGCCAGCAGTCAAGGACAGGACCTATACAATGAGCAGTTCTTC. Residues: CASSQGQDLYNEQFF.

This clonotype was detected ten times or more. The gene calls are TRBV24-1 and TRBJ1-2; no clear D gene. The V gene lost 12 bases and the J gene lost 5 bases, with 12 bases spanning the gap. CDR3 length equals 11 residues. Germline CDR1 reads KGHDR; CDR2 reads SFDVKD. The CDR3 sequence: CAPRPQYGYTF. CDR3 DNA sequence: TGTGCCCCCCGACCGCAGTATGGCTACACCTTC.

This clonotype was observed a handful of times. This chain links TRBV29-1 with TRBJ2-1, with D perhaps matching TRBD2 (5 bases). The CDR3 totals 12 residues. Trimming left V 1 base short and J 10 bases short, with 11 bases between. Germline values: CDR1 SQVTM, CDR2 ANQGSEA. The CDR3: CSVEVQAGEQFF. CDR3 in DNA: TGCAGCGTTGAAGTCCAGGCGGGCGAGCAGTTCTTC.